The clone carrying this T cell receptor (beta chain) has only a few counts. The antigen is unknown. The data were obtained in a study of cytomegalovirus exposure and HLA in healthy donors. Findings and limits, study-wide: Altogether, more than 150 TCR beta chains were recorded as cytomegalovirus-associated. Three of the chains that were CMV-associated were confirmed in vitro to be specific for CMV antigens. Many donors shared some public TCRs, even though most TCR sequences were rare.

TCRdb keeps only in-frame clones here, not all; method: immunoSEQ multiplex PCR. The data contain 220,000 or so clones, 80% to 85% of them singletons. The CDR3 has 11 residues. V was trimmed by 0 bases and J by 7 bases, leaving 3 bases between them. Germline loops: CDR1 SGHRS, CDR2 YFSETQ. The sample taken for sequencing was PBMCs. The TCR originated in a woman aged 25-40 years in good health and CMV-seropositive. The gene calls are TRBV5-1 and TRBJ2-3; D gene ambiguous. CDR3 residues: CASSLANTQYF. The CDR3 DNA reads TGCGCCAGCAGCTTGGCTAATACGCAGTATTTT.